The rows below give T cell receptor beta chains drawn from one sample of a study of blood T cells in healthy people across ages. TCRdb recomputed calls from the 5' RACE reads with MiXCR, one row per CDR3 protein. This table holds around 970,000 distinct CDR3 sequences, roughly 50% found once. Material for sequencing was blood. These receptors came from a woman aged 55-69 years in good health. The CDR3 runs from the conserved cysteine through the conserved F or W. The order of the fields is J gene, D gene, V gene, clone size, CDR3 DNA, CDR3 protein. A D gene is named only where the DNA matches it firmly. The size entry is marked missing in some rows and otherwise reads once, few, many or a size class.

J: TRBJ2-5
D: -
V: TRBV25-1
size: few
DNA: TGTGCCAGCAGTGAATTGGTTAGCGGAGAGCGGACCCAGTACTTC
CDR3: CASSELVSGERTQYF

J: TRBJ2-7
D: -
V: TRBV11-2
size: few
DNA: TGTGCCAGCAGCTTATGGTCTGGGGGACCCTACGAGCAGTACTTC
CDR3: CASSLWSGGPYEQYF

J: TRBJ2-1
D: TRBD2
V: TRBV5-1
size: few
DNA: TGCGCCAGCAGCTCTGGCGGGCTAGCGGGAGCGGGCGCGAACAATGAGCAGTTCTTC
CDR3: CASSSGGLAGAGANNEQFF

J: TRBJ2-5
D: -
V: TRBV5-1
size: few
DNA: TGCGCCAGCAGCCCGGCAGAGCTACAGTACTTC
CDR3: CASSPAELQYF

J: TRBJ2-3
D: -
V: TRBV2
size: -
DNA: TGTGCCAGCAGTGACCTTCGGCGGGGAGGCACAGATACGCAGTATTTT
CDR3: CASSDLRRGGTDTQYF

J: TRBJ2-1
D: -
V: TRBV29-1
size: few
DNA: TGCAGCGGAAAGGGCACACCCTACAATGAGCAGTTCTTC
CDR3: CSGKGTPYNEQFF

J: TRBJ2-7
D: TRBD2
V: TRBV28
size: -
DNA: TGTGCCAGCAGTTGGCGGGGGGCCGAGCAGTACTTC
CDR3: CASSWRGAEQYF

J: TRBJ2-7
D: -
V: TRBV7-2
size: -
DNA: TGTGCCAGCAGCTTAGGGGCGGAAAGCTCCTACGAGCAGTACTTC
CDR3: CASSLGAESSYEQYF

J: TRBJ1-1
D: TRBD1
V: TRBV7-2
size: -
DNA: TGTGCCAGCAGCTTACAGGGGGCGCGGTACACTGAAGCTTTCTTT
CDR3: CASSLQGARYTEAFF

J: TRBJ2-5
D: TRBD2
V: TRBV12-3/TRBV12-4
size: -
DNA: TGTGCCAGCGGACTAGCGGGAGACCGGGAGACCCAGTACTTC
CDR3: CASGLAGDRETQYF

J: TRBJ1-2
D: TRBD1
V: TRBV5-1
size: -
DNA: TGCGCCAGCAGCTGGGGACAGGGAGCTATCCATGGCTACACCTTC
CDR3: CASSWGQGAIHGYTF

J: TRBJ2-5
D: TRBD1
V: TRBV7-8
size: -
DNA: TGTGCCAGCAGCTCTGGACAGGATGGAGAGACCCAGTACTTC
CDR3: CASSSGQDGETQYF

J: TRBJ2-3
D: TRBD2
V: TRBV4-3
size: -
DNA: TGCGCCAGCAGCCAAGATAATATCGCTAGCGGGAGCACAGATACGCAGTATTTT
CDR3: CASSQDNIASGSTDTQYF

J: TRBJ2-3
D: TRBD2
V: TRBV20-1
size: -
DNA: TGCAGTGCTGGGGCAGCCGGGACTAGCGGGACCACAGATACGCAGTATTTT
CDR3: CSAGAAGTSGTTDTQYF

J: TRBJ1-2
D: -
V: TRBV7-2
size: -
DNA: TGTGCCAGCAGCTTACCGGGGGCAGGGATCTATGGCTACACCTTC
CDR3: CASSLPGAGIYGYTF

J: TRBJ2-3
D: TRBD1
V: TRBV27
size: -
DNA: TGTGCCAGCAGTTTATTTCCGACAGGGCTCACAGATACGCAGTATTTT
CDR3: CASSLFPTGLTDTQYF

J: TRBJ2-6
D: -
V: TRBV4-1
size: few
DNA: TGCGCCAGCAGCCCCGGGGGACGGAACTCTGGGGCCAACGTCCTGACTTTC
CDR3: CASSPGGRNSGANVLTF

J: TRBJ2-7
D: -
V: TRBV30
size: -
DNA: TGTGCCTGGAGTGTCGACAGTCCCTACGAGCAGTACTTC
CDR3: CAWSVDSPYEQYF

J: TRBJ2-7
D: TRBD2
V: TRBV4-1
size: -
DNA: TGCGCCAGCAGCCAAAGGACTAGCGGGACTCACGAGCAGTACTTC
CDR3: CASSQRTSGTHEQYF

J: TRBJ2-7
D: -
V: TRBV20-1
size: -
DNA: TGCAGTGCCGACGCTAGCGCAGCCTACGAGCAGTACTTC
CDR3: CSADASAAYEQYF

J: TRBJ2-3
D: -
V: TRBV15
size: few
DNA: TGTGCCACCAGCAGACAAAAGACAGGTTGGGTCGCAGATACGCAGTATTTT
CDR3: CATSRQKTGWVADTQYF

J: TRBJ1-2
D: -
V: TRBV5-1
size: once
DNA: TGCGCCAGCAGCTTCGTTTTTGAGGATGGCTACACCTTC
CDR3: CASSFVFEDGYTF

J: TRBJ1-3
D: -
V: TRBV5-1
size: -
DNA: TGCGCCAGCAGCCCCACCGGGGGGAACACCATATATTTT
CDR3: CASSPTGGNTIYF

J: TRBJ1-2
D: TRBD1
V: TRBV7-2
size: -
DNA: TGTGCCAGCAGCTTAACCGGACAGGCCGCTAACTATGGCTACACCTTC
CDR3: CASSLTGQAANYGYTF

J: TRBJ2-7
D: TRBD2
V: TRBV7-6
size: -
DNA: TGTGCCAGCAGCCCACTAGCGGGATATCCCTACGAGCAGTACTTC
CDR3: CASSPLAGYPYEQYF

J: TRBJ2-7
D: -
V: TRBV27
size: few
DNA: TGTGCCAGCCGAGATGCCTCCTCCTACGAGCAGTACTTC
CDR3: CASRDASSYEQYF

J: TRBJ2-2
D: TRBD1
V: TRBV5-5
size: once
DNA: TGTGCCAGCAGACCCACAGGGGGTGGCACCGGGGAGCTGTTTTTT
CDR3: CASRPTGGGTGELFF

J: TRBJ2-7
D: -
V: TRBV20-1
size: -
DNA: TGCAGTGCTAGAGGGGACGGGGCTCCCTACGAGCAGTACTTC
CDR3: CSARGDGAPYEQYF

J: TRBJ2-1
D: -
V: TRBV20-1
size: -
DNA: TGCAGTGCTAGAGAGGGAGCAAGCTCCTACAATGAGCAGTTCTTC
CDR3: CSAREGASSYNEQFF

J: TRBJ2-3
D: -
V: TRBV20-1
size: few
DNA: TGCAGTGCTAGCTTGTCCAGGGGGAGGAGGCCAGATACGCAGTATTTT
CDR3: CSASLSRGRRPDTQYF

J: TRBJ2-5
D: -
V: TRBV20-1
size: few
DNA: TGCAGTGCTCCAGTGGGAGAGACCCAGTACTTC
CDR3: CSAPVGETQYF

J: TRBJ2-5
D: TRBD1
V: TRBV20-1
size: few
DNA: TGCAGTGCTAGGTTAACAGGGGGCACAGAGACCCAGTACTTC
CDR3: CSARLTGGTETQYF

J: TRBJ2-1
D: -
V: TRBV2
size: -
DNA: TGTGCCAGCACCAACCTTGGACTATTCCTCGATGAGCAGTTCTTC
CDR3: CASTNLGLFLDEQFF

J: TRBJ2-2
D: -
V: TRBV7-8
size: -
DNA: TGTGCCAGCAGCTTAGTTTCCCGGGGGCGAGGCACCGGGGAGCTGTTTTTT
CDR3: CASSLVSRGRGTGELFF

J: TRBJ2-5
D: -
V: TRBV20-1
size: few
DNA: TGCAGTGCTGGGGGTGAAAGTAAAGAGACCCAGTACTTC
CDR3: CSAGGESKETQYF

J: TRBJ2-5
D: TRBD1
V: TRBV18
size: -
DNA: TGTGCCAGCTCACCCGCCCAGGGGGCACTTCGAGAGACCCAGTACTTC
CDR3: CASSPAQGALRETQYF

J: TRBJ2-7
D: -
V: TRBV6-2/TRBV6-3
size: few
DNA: TGTGCCAGCAGGGGCTTGCGGAACTACGGCTACGAGCAGTACTTC
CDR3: CASRGLRNYGYEQYF

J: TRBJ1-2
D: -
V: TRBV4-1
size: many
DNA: TGCGCCAGCAGCCAAGAAGGGGCCACCTACTATGGCTACACCTTC
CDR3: CASSQEGATYYGYTF

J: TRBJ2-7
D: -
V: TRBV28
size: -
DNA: TGTGCCAGCAGTTTCCCTGGGGACGGCTACGAGCAGTACTTC
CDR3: CASSFPGDGYEQYF

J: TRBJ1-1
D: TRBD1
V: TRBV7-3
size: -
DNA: TGTGCCAGCAGCGTGATACAGGGGAGGGCTTTCTTT
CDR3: CASSVIQGRAFF

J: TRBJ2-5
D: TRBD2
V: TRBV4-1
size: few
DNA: TGCGCCAGCAGCCAAACGGGACTAGCAAAAGAGACCCAGTACTTC
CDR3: CASSQTGLAKETQYF